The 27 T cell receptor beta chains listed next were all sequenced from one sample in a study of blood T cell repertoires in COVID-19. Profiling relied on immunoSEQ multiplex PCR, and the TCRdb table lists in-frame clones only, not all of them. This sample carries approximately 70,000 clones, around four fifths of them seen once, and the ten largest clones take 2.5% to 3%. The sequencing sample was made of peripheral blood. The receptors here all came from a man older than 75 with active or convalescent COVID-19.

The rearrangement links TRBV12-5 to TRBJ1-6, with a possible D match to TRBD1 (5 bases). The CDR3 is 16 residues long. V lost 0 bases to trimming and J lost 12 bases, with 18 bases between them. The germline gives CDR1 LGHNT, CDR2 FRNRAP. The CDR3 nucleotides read TGTGCTAGTGGTTTGGTACGCGGTCGTTGGGGGGGACCCCTCCACTTT. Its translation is CASGLVRGRWGGPLHF.

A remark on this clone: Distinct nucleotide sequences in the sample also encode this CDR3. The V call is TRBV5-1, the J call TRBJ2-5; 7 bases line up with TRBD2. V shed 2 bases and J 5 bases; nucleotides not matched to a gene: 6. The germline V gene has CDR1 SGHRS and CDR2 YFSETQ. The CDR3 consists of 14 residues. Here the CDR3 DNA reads TGCGCCAGCAGCTTTCTCCGCGGGGGTGAGACCCAGTACTTC. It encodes CASSFLRGGETQYF.

The CDR3 DNA reads TGCGCCAGCAGCCCCCCACCACTCGGGCCAGGGCTTGATAACACTGAAGCTTTCTTT. Its translation is CASSPPPLGPGLDNTEAFF. The gene calls are TRBV5-1 and TRBJ1-1, with D perhaps matching TRBD1 (5 bases). V lost 4 bases and J lost 2, with 27 bases in between. The germline gives CDR1 SGHRS, CDR2 YFSETQ. The CDR3 sequence is 19 residues long.

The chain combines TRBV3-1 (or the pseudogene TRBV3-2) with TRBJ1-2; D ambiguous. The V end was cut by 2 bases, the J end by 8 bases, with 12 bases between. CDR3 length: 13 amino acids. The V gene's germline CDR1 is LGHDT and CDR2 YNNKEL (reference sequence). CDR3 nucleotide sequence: TGTGCCAGCAGCCAATGGGAGACGGGCGGCTACACCTTC. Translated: CASSQWETGGYTF.

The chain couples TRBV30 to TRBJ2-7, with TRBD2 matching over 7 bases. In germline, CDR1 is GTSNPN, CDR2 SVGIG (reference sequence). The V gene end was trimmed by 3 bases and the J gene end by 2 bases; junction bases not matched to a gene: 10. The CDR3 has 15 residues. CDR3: CAWRPRRGLAYEQYF. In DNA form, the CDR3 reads TGTGCCTGGAGACCCAGGCGGGGGTTAGCCTACGAGCAGTACTTC. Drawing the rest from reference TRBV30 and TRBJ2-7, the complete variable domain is SQTIHQWPATLVQPVGSPLSLECTVEGTSNPNLYWYRQAAGRGLQLLFYSVGIGQISSEVPQNLSASRPQDRQFILSSKKLLLSDSGFYLCAWRPRRGLAYEQYFGPGTRLTVT.

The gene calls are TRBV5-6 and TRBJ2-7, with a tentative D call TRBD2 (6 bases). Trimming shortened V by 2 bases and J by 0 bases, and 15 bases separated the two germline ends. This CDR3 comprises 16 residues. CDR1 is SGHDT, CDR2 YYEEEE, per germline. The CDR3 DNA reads TGTGCCAGCAGCTTAGGTCCCCGGCGGGGCTCCTACGAGCAGTACTTC. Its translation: CASSLGPRRGSYEQYF.

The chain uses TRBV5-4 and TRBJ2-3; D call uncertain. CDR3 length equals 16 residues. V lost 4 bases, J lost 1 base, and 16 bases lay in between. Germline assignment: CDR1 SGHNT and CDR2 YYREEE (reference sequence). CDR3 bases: TGTGCCAGCAGCCACCCTGCTCCAGGCGGCACAGATACGCAGTATTTT. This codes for CASSHPAPGGTDTQYF.

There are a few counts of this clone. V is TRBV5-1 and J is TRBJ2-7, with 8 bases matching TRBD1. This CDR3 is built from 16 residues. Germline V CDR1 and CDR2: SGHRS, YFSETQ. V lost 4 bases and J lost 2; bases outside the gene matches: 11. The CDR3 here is CASSAWPQGATYEQYF. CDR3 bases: TGCGCCAGCAGCGCCTGGCCGCAGGGGGCCACCTACGAGCAGTACTTC.

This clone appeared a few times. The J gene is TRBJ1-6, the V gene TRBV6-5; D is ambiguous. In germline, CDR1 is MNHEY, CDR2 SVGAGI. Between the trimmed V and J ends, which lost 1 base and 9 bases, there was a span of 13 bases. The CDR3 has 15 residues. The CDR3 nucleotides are TGTGCCAGCAGTTACTATTCTAGGAATACTTCACCCCTCCACTTT. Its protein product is CASSYYSRNTSPLHF.

The CDR3 nucleotides read TGTGCCAGCAGCCGCTTCCGGGTCGAATCGAACACTGAAGCTTTCTTT. It yields the protein CASSRFRVESNTEAFF. The rearrangement joins TRBV5-4 to TRBJ1-1; D is uncertain. This CDR3 comprises 16 residues. V was shortened by 4 bases and J by 1 base, with 17 bases between the two germline ends. The germline gives CDR1 SGHNT, CDR2 YYREEE (reference sequence). The full variable domain, in which reference TRBV5-4 and TRBJ1-1 provide the parts outside the CDR3, is ETGVTQSPTHLIKTRGQQVTLRCSSQSGHNTVSWYQQALGQGPQFIFQYYREEENGRGNFPPRFSGLQFPNYSSELNVNALELDDSALYLCASSRFRVESNTEAFFGQGTRLTVV.

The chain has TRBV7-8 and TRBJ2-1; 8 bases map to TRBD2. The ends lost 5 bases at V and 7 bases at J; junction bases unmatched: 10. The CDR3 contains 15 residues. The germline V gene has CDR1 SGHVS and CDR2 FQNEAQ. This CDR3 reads CASSPGTRGRNEQFF. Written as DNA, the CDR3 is TGTGCCAGCAGCCCCGGGACTAGAGGTCGGAATGAGCAGTTCTTC. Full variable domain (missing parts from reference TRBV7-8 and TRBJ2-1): GAGVSQSPRYKVAKRGQDVALRCDPISGHVSLFWYQQALGQGPEFLTYFQNEAQLDKSGLPSDRFFAERPEGSVSTLKIQRTQQEDSAVYLCASSPGTRGRNEQFFGPGTRLTVL.

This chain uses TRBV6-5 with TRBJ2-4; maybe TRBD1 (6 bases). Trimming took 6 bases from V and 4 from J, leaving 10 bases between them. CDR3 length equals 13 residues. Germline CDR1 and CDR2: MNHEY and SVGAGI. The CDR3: CASRRTDKNIQYF. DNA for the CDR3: TGTGCCAGCAGAAGGACAGATAAAAACATTCAGTACTTC.

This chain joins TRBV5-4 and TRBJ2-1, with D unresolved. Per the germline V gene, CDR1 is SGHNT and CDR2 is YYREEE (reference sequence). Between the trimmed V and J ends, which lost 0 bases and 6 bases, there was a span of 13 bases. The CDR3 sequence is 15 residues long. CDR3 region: CASSLEPYAFNEQFF. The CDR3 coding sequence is TGTGCCAGCAGCTTGGAGCCATATGCCTTCAATGAGCAGTTCTTC.

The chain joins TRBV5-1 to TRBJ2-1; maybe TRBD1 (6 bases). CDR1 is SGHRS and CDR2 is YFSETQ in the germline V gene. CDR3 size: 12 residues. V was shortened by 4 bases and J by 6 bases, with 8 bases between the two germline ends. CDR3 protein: CASSTTGNEQFF. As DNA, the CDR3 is TGCGCCAGCAGCACGACAGGCAATGAGCAGTTCTTC.

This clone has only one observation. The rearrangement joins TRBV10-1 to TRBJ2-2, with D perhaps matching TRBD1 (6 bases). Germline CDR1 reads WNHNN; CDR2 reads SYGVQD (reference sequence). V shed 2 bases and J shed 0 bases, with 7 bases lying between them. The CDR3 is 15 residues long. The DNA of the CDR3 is TGCGCCAGCAGTGAGGGACAGACGAACACCGGGGAGCTGTTTTTT. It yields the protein CASSEGQTNTGELFF.

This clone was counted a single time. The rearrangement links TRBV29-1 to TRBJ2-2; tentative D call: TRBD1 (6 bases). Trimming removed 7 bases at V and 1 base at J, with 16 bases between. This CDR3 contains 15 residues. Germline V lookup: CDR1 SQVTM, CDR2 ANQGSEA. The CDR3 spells CSASTGNRNTGELFF. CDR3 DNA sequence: TGCAGCGCCTCGACAGGAAATAGGAACACCGGGGAGCTGTTTTTT.

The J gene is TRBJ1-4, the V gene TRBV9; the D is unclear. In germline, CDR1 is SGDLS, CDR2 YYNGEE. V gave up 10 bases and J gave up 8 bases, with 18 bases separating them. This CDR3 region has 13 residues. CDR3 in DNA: TGTGCCTCATATCGGGGAAAAGGGGAAAAACTGTTTTTT. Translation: CASYRGKGEKLFF.

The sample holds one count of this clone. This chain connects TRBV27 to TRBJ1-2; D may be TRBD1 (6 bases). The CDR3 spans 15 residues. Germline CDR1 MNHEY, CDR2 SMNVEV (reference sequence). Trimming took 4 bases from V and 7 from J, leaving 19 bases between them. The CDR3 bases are TGTGCCAGCAGTTCCCACACTCAGGGGCTGGGTGGCTACACCTTC. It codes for CASSSHTQGLGGYTF.

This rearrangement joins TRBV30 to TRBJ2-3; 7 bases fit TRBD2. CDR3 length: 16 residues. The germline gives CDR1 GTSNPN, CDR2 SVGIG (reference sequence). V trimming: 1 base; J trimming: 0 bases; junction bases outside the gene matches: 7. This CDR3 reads CAWSASLASSTDTQYF. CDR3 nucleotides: TGTGCCTGGAGTGCGTCACTAGCGAGTAGCACAGATACGCAGTATTTT.

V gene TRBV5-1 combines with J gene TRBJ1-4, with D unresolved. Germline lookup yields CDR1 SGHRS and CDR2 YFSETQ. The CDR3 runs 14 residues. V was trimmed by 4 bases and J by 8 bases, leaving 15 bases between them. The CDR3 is CASSLGSREEKLFF. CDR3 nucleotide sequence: TGCGCCAGCAGCCTCGGGTCCCGCGAGGAAAAACTGTTTTTT.

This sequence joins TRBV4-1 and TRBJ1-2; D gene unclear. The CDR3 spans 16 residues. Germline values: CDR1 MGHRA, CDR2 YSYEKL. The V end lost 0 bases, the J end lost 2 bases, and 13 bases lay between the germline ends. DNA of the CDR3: TGCGCCAGCAGCCAAGAGACTCTAGACCCGAACTATGGCTACACCTTC. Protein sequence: CASSQETLDPNYGYTF.

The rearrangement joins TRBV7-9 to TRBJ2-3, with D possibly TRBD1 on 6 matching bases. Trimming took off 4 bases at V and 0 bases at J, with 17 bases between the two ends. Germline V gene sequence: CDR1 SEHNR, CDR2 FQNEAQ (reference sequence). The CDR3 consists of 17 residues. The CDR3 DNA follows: TGTGCCAGCAGCTCACCGCCCCAGGGGAAGAGCACAGATACGCAGTATTTT. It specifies CASSSPPQGKSTDTQYF.

The CDR3 sequence: CASIGQVYRTGELFF. The DNA of the CDR3 is TGTGCCAGTATCGGACAGGTCTATAGGACCGGGGAGCTGTTTTTT. V and J are TRBV19 and TRBJ2-2; 7 bases are shared with TRBD1. The V segment lost 7 bases and the J segment 5 bases; nucleotides outside the gene matches: 10. The CDR3 loop spans 15 amino acids. Germline CDR1 and CDR2: LNHDA and SQIVND (reference sequence).

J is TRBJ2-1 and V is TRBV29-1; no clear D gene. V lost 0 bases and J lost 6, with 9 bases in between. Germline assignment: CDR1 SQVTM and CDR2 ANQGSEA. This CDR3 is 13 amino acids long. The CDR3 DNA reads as TGCAGCGTTGAAGATTCTAGAAGCAATGAGCAGTTCTTC. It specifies CSVEDSRSNEQFF.

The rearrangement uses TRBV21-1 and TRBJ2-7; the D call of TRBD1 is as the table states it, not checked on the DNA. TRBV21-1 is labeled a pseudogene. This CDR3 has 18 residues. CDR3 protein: CASSKLVERDTRSYEQYF. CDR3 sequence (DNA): TGTGCCAGCAGCAAATTGGTCGAAAGGGACACCCGCTCCTACGAGCAGTACTTC.

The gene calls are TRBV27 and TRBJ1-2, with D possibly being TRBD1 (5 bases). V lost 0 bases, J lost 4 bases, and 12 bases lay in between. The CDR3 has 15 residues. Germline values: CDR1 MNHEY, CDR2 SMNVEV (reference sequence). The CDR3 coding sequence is TGTGCCAGCAGTTTATCGATAGGGGATTTCTATGGCTACACCTTC. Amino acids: CASSLSIGDFYGYTF.

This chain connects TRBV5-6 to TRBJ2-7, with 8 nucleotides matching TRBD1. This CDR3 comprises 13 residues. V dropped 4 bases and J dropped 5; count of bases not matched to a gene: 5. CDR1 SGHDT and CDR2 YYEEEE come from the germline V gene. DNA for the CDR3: TGTGCCAGCAGCGCACTGGACAGGGACGAGCAGTACTTC. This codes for CASSALDRDEQYF.